Listed here is a single T cell receptor beta chain. Its target antigen remains unknown. Per-nucleotide qualities are absent, and no much larger clonotype sits a single base away. Enrolling through a virtual design, the prospective study's participants ranged in age from roughly 18 to 95 years and lived across roughly 23 United States geographic areas. Cohort assignment in the prospective study relied on participant-reported clinical history from a screening survey and a study questionnaire. A participant counted as exposed if, within 2 weeks of entering the study, that participant had been in contact with someone who had a PCR-confirmed or clinician-diagnosed COVID-19 case. Each participant in the prospective study had whole blood, serum and a nasopharyngeal or oropharyngeal swab collected by mobile phlebotomists. Participants in the prospective study had the option to provide additional blood draws and questionnaires over a 2-month period. Before DNA extraction, blood samples from the prospective study were shipped at room temperature or frozen.

This entry belongs to a study of blood T cell repertoires in COVID-19 (dated by TCRdb to between 2020 and 2021). In terms of the full investigation: Collaborator samples came from the United States, Italy and Spain and covered acute and convalescent phases of COVID-19. The samples were drawn from two sources: the first 160 participants of the ongoing ImmuneRACE study, and fewer than 1,500 subjects contributed by 6 global collaborators. Where HLA class I and class II types were available, the types were taken from metadata supplied by the sample provider, not from assay-based typing. The dataset comprised deeply sampled blood TCRbeta repertoires from subjects exposed to, actively infected with, or recovered from COVID-19. The prospective study material was composed of cDNA or gDNA derived from T cells, B-cell-depleted T cells, or PBMCs. The repertoires were released in a freely available public database meant as a resource for research on the immune response to SARS-CoV-2. A de-identified subject ID, COVID-19 status, age in years and sex were almost always included in the sample metadata. The study at large found these results: How much clinical and demographic metadata was included differed by source and by participant, and the metadata was provided uncurated.

The immunoSEQ Assay, a bias-controlled multiplex PCR, was used to amplify TCRbeta CDR3 regions from genomic DNA. The paper's processing steps were these. Nucleated cell counts per sample were estimated from amplification of reference gene primers within the assay. To quantify the absolute abundance of each unique TCRbeta CDR3 rearrangement, sequence reads were collapsed and filtered. For each sample, productive Simpson clonality was calculated as the square root of Simpson's diversity index across productive rearrangements. TCRdb took over this immuneACCESS table, retaining in-frame rearrangements with V and J assigned. Such tables are incomplete; in checked studies, under half of the missing clones stem from an unresolved V gene, and the remainder is unexplained. That table supplies the V and J calls and clone size; D and trimming were determined from the DNA. The sample profile shows 200,000 to 250,000 clones; just under 90% of them were found once. Around 0.87% of the sample comes from the top ten.

From the cysteine up to the phenylalanine, the CDR3 has a length of 17 residues. The entry retains the CDR3 DNA only, 51 bases that are in frame from base 1. In this chain, TRBV21-1 is recombined with TRBJ2-7; the table names TRBD1, a call not compared with the DNA. TRBV21-1 is marked as a pseudogene. Material for sequencing was PBMCs or T cells enriched from blood (not recorded which). The source is a man over 45 who had been exposed to COVID-19. The CDR3 region reads CASSSNRRFDRGYEQYF. The base sequence is TGTGCCAGCAGCAGCAACCGAAGGTTTGACAGGGGCTACGAGCAGTACTTC.